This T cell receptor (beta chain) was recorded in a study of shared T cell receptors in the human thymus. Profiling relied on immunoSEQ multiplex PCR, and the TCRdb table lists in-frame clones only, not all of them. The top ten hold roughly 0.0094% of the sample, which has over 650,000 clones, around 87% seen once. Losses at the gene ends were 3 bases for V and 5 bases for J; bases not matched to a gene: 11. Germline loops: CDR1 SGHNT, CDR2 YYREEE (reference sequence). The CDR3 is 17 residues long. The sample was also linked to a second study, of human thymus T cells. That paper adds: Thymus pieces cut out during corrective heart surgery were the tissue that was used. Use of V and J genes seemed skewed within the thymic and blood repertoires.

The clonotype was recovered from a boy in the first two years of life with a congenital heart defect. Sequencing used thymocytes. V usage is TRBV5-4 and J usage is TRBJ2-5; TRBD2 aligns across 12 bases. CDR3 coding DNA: TGTGCCAGCAGCTCCCGGCTAGCGGGGGGGCCCGGGGAGACCCAGTACTTC. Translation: CASSSRLAGGPGETQYF.